Listed below are T cell receptor beta chains from one sample, sequenced in a study of cytomegalovirus exposure and HLA in healthy donors. The repertoire was sequenced with immunoSEQ multiplex PCR; TCRdb's copy has only in-frame clones and lacks some. The data show under 150,000 clones, roughly 81% seen once. Sequencing was performed on PBMCs. The origin of the receptors is a woman in her 30s in good health and CMV-seronegative. The conserved cysteine and the conserved F or W are not part of the CDR3 here. The order of the fields is V gene, D gene, J gene, CDR3 protein. D genes are given only for firm matches.

v_gene: TRBV5-1; d_gene: .; j_gene: TRBJ1-1; CDR3aa: ASSFRGSDTEAF
v_gene: TRBV4-3; d_gene: TRBD2; j_gene: TRBJ2-2; CDR3aa: ASSQVLTSGGAGELF
v_gene: TRBV19; d_gene: .; j_gene: TRBJ2-7; CDR3aa: ASSITGEESEQY
v_gene: TRBV18; d_gene: TRBD2; j_gene: TRBJ2-3; CDR3aa: ASSPTSGGPHTQY
v_gene: TRBV29-1; d_gene: TRBD1; j_gene: TRBJ2-7; CDR3aa: SVFGRSQTITGVYEQY
v_gene: TRBV19; d_gene: .; j_gene: TRBJ1-1; CDR3aa: ASSPRTDTNTEAF
v_gene: TRBV9; d_gene: TRBD1; j_gene: TRBJ2-7; CDR3aa: ASSVGTGASYEQY
v_gene: TRBV11-3; d_gene: TRBD2; j_gene: TRBJ2-5; CDR3aa: ASSRSGGQETQY
v_gene: TRBV7-2; d_gene: TRBD1; j_gene: TRBJ1-5; CDR3aa: ASSSPGTGYQPQH
v_gene: TRBV25-1; d_gene: TRBD1; j_gene: TRBJ2-7; CDR3aa: ASSLSGTGGTEQY
v_gene: TRBV5-6; d_gene: .; j_gene: TRBJ2-5; CDR3aa: ASSLLAAETQY
v_gene: TRBV19; d_gene: .; j_gene: TRBJ1-5; CDR3aa: ASSGTSFVGNQPQH
v_gene: TRBV2; d_gene: .; j_gene: TRBJ1-2; CDR3aa: ASTPLTNYGYT
v_gene: TRBV7-3; d_gene: .; j_gene: TRBJ2-3; CDR3aa: ASTAGSTDTQY
v_gene: TRBV6-5; d_gene: .; j_gene: TRBJ1-2; CDR3aa: ASSYSTGSVAYGYT
v_gene: TRBV7-2; d_gene: .; j_gene: TRBJ2-2; CDR3aa: ASSPADSNPGELF
v_gene: TRBV19; d_gene: .; j_gene: TRBJ1-6; CDR3aa: ASSIFDGRSPLH
v_gene: TRBV4-1; d_gene: TRBD2; j_gene: TRBJ2-3; CDR3aa: ASSQVRAGVTDTQY
v_gene: TRBV21-1; d_gene: .; j_gene: TRBJ2-7; CDR3aa: ARARGAKVTGTGGESAYEQY
v_gene: TRBV10-3; d_gene: TRBD1; j_gene: TRBJ1-2; CDR3aa: AISPGGDSYGYT
v_gene: TRBV5-1; d_gene: .; j_gene: TRBJ1-3; CDR3aa: ASSLAQPGLSGNTIY
v_gene: TRBV11-2; d_gene: .; j_gene: TRBJ2-7; CDR3aa: ASGRDVGSYEQY
v_gene: TRBV11-2; d_gene: .; j_gene: TRBJ1-1; CDR3aa: ASSLDLGMNTEAF
v_gene: TRBV6-6; d_gene: TRBD1; j_gene: TRBJ2-7; CDR3aa: ASSPSWTGTEQY
v_gene: TRBV6-1; d_gene: .; j_gene: TRBJ1-5; CDR3aa: ASSEVGDTAGPQH
v_gene: TRBV7-8; d_gene: .; j_gene: TRBJ1-2; CDR3aa: ASSLDQYTNYGYT
v_gene: TRBV9; d_gene: TRBD1; j_gene: TRBJ2-3; CDR3aa: ASTGQGQATDTQY
v_gene: TRBV18; d_gene: .; j_gene: TRBJ2-1; CDR3aa: ASSPASGGGALEQF
v_gene: TRBV10-3; d_gene: .; j_gene: TRBJ1-3; CDR3aa: ATYSSGNTIY
v_gene: TRBV29-1; d_gene: TRBD2; j_gene: TRBJ2-5; CDR3aa: SVGTSGGGETQY
v_gene: TRBV19; d_gene: .; j_gene: TRBJ1-2; CDR3aa: ASSIDPRSNYGYT
v_gene: TRBV6-1; d_gene: TRBD1; j_gene: TRBJ1-4; CDR3aa: ASRRTGYFEKLF
v_gene: TRBV18; d_gene: .; j_gene: TRBJ2-7; CDR3aa: ASSKPTSYEQY
v_gene: TRBV5-4; d_gene: .; j_gene: TRBJ1-6; CDR3aa: ASLRDGGMDGSPLH
v_gene: TRBV4-2; d_gene: .; j_gene: TRBJ2-3; CDR3aa: ASSQELAADTQY
v_gene: TRBV6-5; d_gene: .; j_gene: TRBJ1-2; CDR3aa: ASSYSSGGQFSGYT
v_gene: TRBV9; d_gene: TRBD1; j_gene: TRBJ2-1; CDR3aa: ASSVGSGQTYNEQF
v_gene: TRBV27; d_gene: .; j_gene: TRBJ1-6; CDR3aa: ASSDDRLSRNSPLH
v_gene: TRBV2; d_gene: .; j_gene: TRBJ2-6; CDR3aa: ASSIGANVLT
v_gene: TRBV4-1; d_gene: .; j_gene: TRBJ1-1; CDR3aa: ASSPTDKGYNTEAF
v_gene: TRBV11-2; d_gene: TRBD2; j_gene: TRBJ2-5; CDR3aa: ASSLGSGGAWETQY
v_gene: TRBV7-6; d_gene: .; j_gene: TRBJ1-5; CDR3aa: ASSPQTGYNQPQH
v_gene: TRBV6-1; d_gene: .; j_gene: TRBJ1-1; CDR3aa: ASSADPRGRAF
v_gene: TRBV4-1; d_gene: .; j_gene: TRBJ2-7; CDR3aa: ASSRLLTSTYEQY
v_gene: TRBV4-1; d_gene: .; j_gene: TRBJ2-4; CDR3aa: ASSQDHDRHPKNIQY
v_gene: TRBV5-1; d_gene: .; j_gene: TRBJ1-2; CDR3aa: ASSLARWGLPTDGYT
v_gene: TRBV19; d_gene: .; j_gene: TRBJ1-2; CDR3aa: ATMRAGGGYGYT
v_gene: TRBV27; d_gene: .; j_gene: TRBJ2-5; CDR3aa: ASSYIRGGATQETQY
v_gene: TRBV11-2; d_gene: .; j_gene: TRBJ1-4; CDR3aa: ASSLVSEKLF
v_gene: TRBV19; d_gene: TRBD1; j_gene: TRBJ2-6; CDR3aa: ASRGQGASGANVLT
v_gene: TRBV10-3; d_gene: TRBD2; j_gene: TRBJ2-1; CDR3aa: AISEWAPGTSGGQEQF